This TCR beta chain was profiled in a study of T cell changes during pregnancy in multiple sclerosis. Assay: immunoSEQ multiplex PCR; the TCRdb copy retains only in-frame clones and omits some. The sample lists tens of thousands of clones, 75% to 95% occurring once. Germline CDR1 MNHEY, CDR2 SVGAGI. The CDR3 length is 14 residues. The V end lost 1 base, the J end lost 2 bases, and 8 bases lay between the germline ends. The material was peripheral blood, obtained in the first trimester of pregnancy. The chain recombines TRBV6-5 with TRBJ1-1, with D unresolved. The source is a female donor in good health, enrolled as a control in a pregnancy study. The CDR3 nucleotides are TGTGCCAGCAGTTACTTGAGCCAAAACACTGAAGCTTTCTTT. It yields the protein CASSYLSQNTEAFF.